The 10 T cell receptor beta chains listed next were all sequenced from one sample in a study of CD8+CD57+ T cells in acquired aplastic anemia. Researchers used genomic DNA as the template to profile TCR beta VDJ and CDR3. TCRdb independently ran MiXCR on the reads; one entry per CDR3 protein. The table records some 190,000 distinct CDR3 sequences, approximately 49% of them present only once. Sequencing input: sorted CD4+, CD8+, or CD8+CD57+ T cells (not recorded which) from PBMCs. All receptors derive from a human donor in good health.

The chain recombines TRBV20-1 with TRBJ1-5, with D uncertain. Per germline, CDR1 DFQATT and CDR2 SNEGSKA (reference sequence). There are 15 residues in the CDR3. V gave up 6 bases and J gave up 2 bases, with 17 bases separating them. CDR3 in DNA: TGCAGTGCCGGATCCGGACTTTCTGGCAATCAGCCCCAGCATTTT. Translating it yields CSAGSGLSGNQPQHF.

This clonotype was detected ten times or more. The V call is TRBV15, the J call TRBJ2-1, with 8 positions matching TRBD2. V lost 4 bases and J lost 4; bases outside the gene matches: 18. The CDR3 extends over 19 amino acids. In germline, CDR1 is LNHNV, CDR2 YYDKDF (reference sequence). CDR3 sequence reads: CATSKRVGRALPLYNEQFF. The CDR3 DNA reads as TGTGCCACCAGCAAGCGAGTCGGGAGGGCCCTCCCTTTATACAATGAGCAGTTCTTC.

The CDR3 DNA reads as TGTGCCAGTAACAGGAACACCGGGGAGCTGTTTTTT. As protein: CASNRNTGELFF. The genes are TRBV2 and TRBJ2-2; D not certain. The V end lost 9 bases, the J end lost 1 base, and 6 bases lay between the germline ends. This CDR3 has 12 residues. Germline V gene lookup returns CDR1 SNHLY and CDR2 FYNNEI. The variable domain in full, with the rest retrieved from reference TRBV2 and TRBJ2-2, is EPEVTQTPSHQVTQMGQEVILRCVPISNHLYFYWYRQILGQKVEFLVSFYNNEISEKSEIFDDQFSVERPDGSNFTLKIRSTKLEDSAMYFCASNRNTGELFFGEGSRLTVL.

The J gene is TRBJ2-5, the V gene TRBV15; the D gene is possibly TRBD2 (6 bases). The CDR3 sequence is 14 residues long. Germline V gene lookup returns CDR1 LNHNV and CDR2 YYDKDF (reference sequence). Trimming cost V 4 bases and J 3 bases, with 12 bases left between them. The CDR3 region has the DNA TGTGCCACCAGCATTGGGGGGTTAGAAGAGACCCAGTACTTC. Its protein is CATSIGGLEETQYF.

This sequence joins TRBV20-1 and TRBJ2-7; tentative D call: TRBD1 (5 bases). The germline V gene encodes CDR1 DFQATT and CDR2 SNEGSKA (reference sequence). The CDR3 has 12 residues. With 7 bases removed from V and 2 bases from J, the gap between germline ends came to 12 bases. CDR3 nucleotide sequence: TGCAGTGTCCGTGCAGGGACCTACGAGCAGTACTTC. Translating gives CSVRAGTYEQYF.

V gene TRBV28 combines with J gene TRBJ1-2, with TRBD1 matching over 8 bases. This CDR3 comprises 13 residues. CDR1 is MDHEN, CDR2 SYDVKM, per germline. Trimming removed 6 bases from V and 8 bases from J; junction bases left unmatched: 8. Here the CDR3 DNA reads TGTGCCAGCAGCTGGACAGGGTTCGGCGGCTACACCTTC. Residues: CASSWTGFGGYTF.

This clonotype has just a few counts. This chain links TRBV10-1 with TRBJ2-7; D is uncertain. The germline gives CDR1 WNHNN, CDR2 SYGVQD (reference sequence). V was cut by 3 bases and J by 2 bases, with 5 bases left in between. CDR3 size: 12 residues. In DNA form, the CDR3 reads TGCGCCAGCAGTGATACCGCCTACGAGCAGTACTTC. It specifies CASSDTAYEQYF.

The sample holds many counts of this clonotype. The chain employs TRBV7-3 and TRBJ2-1; D might be TRBD1 (5 bases). The CDR3 is made up of 13 amino acids. Looked up from germline, CDR1 is SGHTA and CDR2 is FQGTGA. V was cut by 4 bases and J by 6 bases, with 10 bases left in between. CDR3 residues: CASSWGPSNEQFF. In DNA form, the CDR3 reads TGTGCCAGCAGCTGGGGCCCTAGCAATGAGCAGTTCTTC. Supplemented by reference TRBV7-3 and TRBJ2-1, the full variable domain reads GAGVSQTPSNKVTEKGKYVELRCDPISGHTALYWYRQSLGQGPEFLIYFQGTGAADDSGLPNDRFFAVRPEGSVSTLKIQRTERGDSAVYLCASSWGPSNEQFFGPGTRLTVL.

CDR3 in amino acids: CASSAGTGPNYEQYF. The DNA of the CDR3 is TGTGCCAGCAGCGCCGGGACAGGGCCAAACTACGAGCAGTACTTC. This chain joins TRBV2 and TRBJ2-7; 9 bases are shared with TRBD1. Germline CDR1 SNHLY, CDR2 FYNNEI. Trimming took 6 bases from V and 3 from J; bases not matched to a gene: 9. The CDR3 sequence is 15 residues long.

As to this clonotype: A much larger clone lies a single base off, so this may be a read error. The chain combines TRBV5-1 with TRBJ2-2, with no clear D. Germline V lookup: CDR1 SGHRS, CDR2 YFSETQ. With 4 bases removed from V and 4 bases from J, the gap between germline ends came to 14 bases. The CDR3 spans 15 residues. The CDR3 coding sequence is TGCGCCAGCAGCGTGGCTAGAGGTTCCACCGGGGAGCTGTTTTTT. Residues: CASSVARGSTGELFF.